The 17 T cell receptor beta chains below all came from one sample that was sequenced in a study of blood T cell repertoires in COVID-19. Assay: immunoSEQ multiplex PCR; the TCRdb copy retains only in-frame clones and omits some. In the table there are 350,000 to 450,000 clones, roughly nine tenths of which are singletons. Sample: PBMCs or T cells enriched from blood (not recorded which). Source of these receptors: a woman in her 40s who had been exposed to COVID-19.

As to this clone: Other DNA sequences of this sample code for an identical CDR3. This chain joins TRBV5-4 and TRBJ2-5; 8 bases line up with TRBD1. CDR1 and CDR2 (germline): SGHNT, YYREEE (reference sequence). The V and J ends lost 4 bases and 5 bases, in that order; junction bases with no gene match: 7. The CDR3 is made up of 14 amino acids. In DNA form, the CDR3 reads TGTGCCAGCAGCGCCGGACAGGGCCGGGAGACCCAGTACTTC. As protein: CASSAGQGRETQYF. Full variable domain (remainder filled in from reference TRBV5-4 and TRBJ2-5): ETGVTQSPTHLIKTRGQQVTLRCSSQSGHNTVSWYQQALGQGPQFIFQYYREEENGRGNFPPRFSGLQFPNYSSELNVNALELDDSALYLCASSAGQGRETQYFGPGTRLLVL.

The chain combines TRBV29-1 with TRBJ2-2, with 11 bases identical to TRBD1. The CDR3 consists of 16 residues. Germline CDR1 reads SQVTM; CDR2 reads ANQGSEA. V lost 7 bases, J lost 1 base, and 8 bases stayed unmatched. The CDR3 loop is CSAGRGTGGNTGELFF. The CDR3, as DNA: TGCAGCGCCGGGCGCGGGACAGGGGGGAACACCGGGGAGCTGTTTTTT.

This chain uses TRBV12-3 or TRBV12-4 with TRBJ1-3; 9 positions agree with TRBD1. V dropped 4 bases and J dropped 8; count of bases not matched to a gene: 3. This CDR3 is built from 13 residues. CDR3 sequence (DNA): TGTGCCAGCAGTTGGGACAGGGAGGACACCATATATTTT. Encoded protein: CASSWDREDTIYF.

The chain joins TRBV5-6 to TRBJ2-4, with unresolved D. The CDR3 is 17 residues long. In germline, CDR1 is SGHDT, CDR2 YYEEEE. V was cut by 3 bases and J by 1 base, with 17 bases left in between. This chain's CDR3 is CASSSRERPAAKNIQYF. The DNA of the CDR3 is TGTGCCAGCAGCTCCCGAGAGAGGCCCGCGGCCAAAAACATTCAGTACTTC. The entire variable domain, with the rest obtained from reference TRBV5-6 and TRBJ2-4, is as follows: DAGVTQSPTHLIKTRGQQVTLRCSPKSGHDTVSWYQQALGQGPQFIFQYYEEEERQRGNFPDRFSGHQFPNYSSELNVNALLLGDSALYLCASSSRERPAAKNIQYFGAGTRLSVL.

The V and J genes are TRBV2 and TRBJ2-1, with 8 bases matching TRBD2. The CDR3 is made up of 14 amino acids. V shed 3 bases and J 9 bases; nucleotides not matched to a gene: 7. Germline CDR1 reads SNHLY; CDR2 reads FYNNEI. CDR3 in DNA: TGTGCCAGCAGTGATTCGGGGGGGCGAGGTGAGCAGTTCTTC. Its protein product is CASSDSGGRGEQFF.

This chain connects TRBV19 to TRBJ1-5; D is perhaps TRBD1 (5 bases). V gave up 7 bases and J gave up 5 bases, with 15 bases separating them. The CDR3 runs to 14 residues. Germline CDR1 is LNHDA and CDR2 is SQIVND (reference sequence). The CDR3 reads CASTEQAEYQPQHF. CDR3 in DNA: TGTGCCAGTACTGAACAGGCCGAGTATCAGCCCCAGCATTTT. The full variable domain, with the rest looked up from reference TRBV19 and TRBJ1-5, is DGGITQSPKYLFRKEGQNVTLSCEQNLNHDAMYWYRQDPGQGLRLIYYSQIVNDFQKGDIAEGYSVSREKKESFPLTVTSAQKNPTAFYLCASTEQAEYQPQHFGDGTRLSIL.

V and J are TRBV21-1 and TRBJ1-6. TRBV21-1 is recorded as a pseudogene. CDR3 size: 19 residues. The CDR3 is CASSKVPSERRFYNSPLHF. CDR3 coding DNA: TGTGCCAGCAGCAAAGTTCCTTCAGAGCGACGGTTCTATAATTCACCCCTCCACTTT.

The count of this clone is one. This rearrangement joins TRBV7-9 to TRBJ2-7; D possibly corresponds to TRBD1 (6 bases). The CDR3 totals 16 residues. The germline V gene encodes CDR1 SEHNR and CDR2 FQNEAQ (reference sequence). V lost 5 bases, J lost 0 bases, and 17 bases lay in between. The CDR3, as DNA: TGTGCCAGCAGCCCGAAACAGGGCCTTGGCTCCTACGAGCAGTACTTC. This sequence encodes CASSPKQGLGSYEQYF.

The CDR3: CASSLARGGHYGYTF. The CDR3 coding sequence is TGTGCCAGCAGCTTAGCCCGGGGAGGTCACTATGGCTACACCTTC. The genes are TRBV7-6 and TRBJ1-2; unclear D gene. The ends were cut back, 0 bases at V and 3 bases at J, with 11 bases in the middle. The CDR3 spans 15 residues. Germline CDR1 reads SGHVS; CDR2 reads FNYEAQ.

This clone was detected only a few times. The CDR3 protein is CASSFGLAGTIWEQFF. In DNA, the CDR3 is TGTGCCAGCAGCTTCGGGCTAGCGGGGACAATTTGGGAGCAGTTCTTC. The rearrangement joins TRBV7-9 to TRBJ2-1; 9 nucleotides align to TRBD2. Trimming at V came to 3 bases and at J to 10 bases, leaving 13 bases not matched to a gene. The germline V gene encodes CDR1 SEHNR and CDR2 FQNEAQ (reference sequence). This CDR3 region has 16 residues.

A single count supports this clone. The chain's CDR3 is CAWSVSDRGKTEAFF. CDR3 nucleotides: TGTGCCTGGAGTGTATCGGACAGGGGAAAAACTGAAGCTTTCTTT. The chain uses TRBV30 and TRBJ1-1; 9 bases map to TRBD1. Germline V CDR1 and CDR2: GTSNPN, SVGIG (reference sequence). The CDR3 length is 15 residues. With 0 bases clipped from V and 5 bases from J, the junction kept 7 bases outside the gene matches.

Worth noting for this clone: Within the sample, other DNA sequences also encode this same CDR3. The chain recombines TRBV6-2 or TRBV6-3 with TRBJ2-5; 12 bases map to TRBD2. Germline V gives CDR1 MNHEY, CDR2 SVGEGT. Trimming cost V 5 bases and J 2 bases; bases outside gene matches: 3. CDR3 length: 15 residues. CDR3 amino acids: CASSRGTSGQETQYF. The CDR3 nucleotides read TGTGCCAGCAGTCGCGGGACTAGCGGGCAAGAGACCCAGTACTTC.

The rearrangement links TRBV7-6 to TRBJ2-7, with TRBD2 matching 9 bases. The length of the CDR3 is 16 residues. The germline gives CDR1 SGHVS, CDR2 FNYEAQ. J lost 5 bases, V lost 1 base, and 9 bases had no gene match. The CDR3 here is CASSLVPSGAPDEQYF. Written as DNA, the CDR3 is TGTGCCAGCAGCTTAGTCCCTAGCGGGGCCCCGGACGAGCAGTACTTC.

The DNA for the CDR3 is TGCGCCAGCAGCCTACAAACCGACAGTCCGGAGACCCAGTACTTC. It translates to CASSLQTDSPETQYF. This chain links TRBV5-1 with TRBJ2-5; D is perhaps TRBD1 (5 bases). CDR1 is SGHRS and CDR2 is YFSETQ in the germline V gene. The CDR3 has 15 residues. V was trimmed by 4 bases and J by 5 bases, leaving 18 bases between them.

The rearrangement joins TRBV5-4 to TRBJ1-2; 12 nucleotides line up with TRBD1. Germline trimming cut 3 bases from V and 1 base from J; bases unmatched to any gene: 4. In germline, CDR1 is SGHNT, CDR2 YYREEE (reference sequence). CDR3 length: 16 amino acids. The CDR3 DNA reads TGTGCCAGCAGCTCGGGACAGGGGGCTCTTAACTATGGCTACACCTTC. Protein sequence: CASSSGQGALNYGYTF.

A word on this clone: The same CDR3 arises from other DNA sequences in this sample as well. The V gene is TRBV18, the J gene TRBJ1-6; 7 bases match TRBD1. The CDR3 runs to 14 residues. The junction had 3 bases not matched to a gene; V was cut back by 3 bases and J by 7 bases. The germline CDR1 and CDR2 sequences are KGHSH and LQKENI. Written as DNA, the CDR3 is TGTGCCAGCTCACCGGACAGGAAAAATTCACCCCTCCACTTT. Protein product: CASSPDRKNSPLHF.

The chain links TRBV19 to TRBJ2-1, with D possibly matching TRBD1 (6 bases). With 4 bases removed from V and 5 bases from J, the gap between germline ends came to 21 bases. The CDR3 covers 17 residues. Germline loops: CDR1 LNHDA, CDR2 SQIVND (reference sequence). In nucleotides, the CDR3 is TGTGCCAGTAGTACTAGGAGCCAGGGGAAAATTCACAATGAGCAGTTCTTC. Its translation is CASSTRSQGKIHNEQFF.